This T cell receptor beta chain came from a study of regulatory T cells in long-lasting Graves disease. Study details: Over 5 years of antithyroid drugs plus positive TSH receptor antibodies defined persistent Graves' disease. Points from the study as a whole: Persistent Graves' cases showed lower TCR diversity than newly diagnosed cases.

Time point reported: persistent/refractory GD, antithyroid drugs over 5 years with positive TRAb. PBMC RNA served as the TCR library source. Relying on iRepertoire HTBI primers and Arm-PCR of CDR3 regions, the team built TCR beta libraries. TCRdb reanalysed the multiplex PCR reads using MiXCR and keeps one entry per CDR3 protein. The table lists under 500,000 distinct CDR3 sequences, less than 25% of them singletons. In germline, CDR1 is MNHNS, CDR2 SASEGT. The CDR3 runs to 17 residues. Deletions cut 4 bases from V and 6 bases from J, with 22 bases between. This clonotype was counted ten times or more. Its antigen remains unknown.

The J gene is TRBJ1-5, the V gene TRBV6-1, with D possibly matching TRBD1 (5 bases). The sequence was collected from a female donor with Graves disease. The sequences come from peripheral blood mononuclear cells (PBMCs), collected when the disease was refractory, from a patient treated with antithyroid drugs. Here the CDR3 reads CASSAKTAVGAPQPQHF. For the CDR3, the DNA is TGTGCCAGCAGTGCCAAGACAGCAGTCGGGGCGCCTCAGCCCCAGCATTTT.